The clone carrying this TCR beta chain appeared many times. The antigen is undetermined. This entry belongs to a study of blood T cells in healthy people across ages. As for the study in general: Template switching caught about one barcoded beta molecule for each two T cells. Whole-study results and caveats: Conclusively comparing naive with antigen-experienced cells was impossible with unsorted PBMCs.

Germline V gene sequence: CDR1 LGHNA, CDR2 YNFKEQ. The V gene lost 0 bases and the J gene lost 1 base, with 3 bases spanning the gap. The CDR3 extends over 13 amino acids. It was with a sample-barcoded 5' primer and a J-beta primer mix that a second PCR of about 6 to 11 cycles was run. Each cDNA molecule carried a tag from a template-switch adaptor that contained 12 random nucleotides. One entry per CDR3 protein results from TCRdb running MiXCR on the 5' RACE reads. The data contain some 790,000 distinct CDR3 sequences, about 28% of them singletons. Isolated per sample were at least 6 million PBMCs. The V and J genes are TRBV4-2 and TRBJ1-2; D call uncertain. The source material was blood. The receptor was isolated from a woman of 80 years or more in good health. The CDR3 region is CASSQDINYGYTF. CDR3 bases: TGTGCCAGCAGCCAAGACATTAACTATGGCTACACCTTC.